This record looks at one TCR beta chain sequence and its context. The data stem from a study of control samples from healthy donors and cancer patients. The CDR3 is 13 residues long. The V gene lost 2 bases and the J gene lost 5 bases, with 9 bases spanning the gap. Per germline, CDR1 KGHSH and CDR2 LQKENI. Produced via immunoSEQ multiplex PCR; TCRdb's table is partial and in-frame only. Counted here are 95,000 to 150,000 clones, roughly nine tenths occurring once; the ten biggest clones make up approximately 37%. The receptor was isolated from a man between 50 and 59 years old in good health. The rearrangement links TRBV18 to TRBJ1-2; the D is unclear. Sequencing input: blood. In nucleotides, the CDR3 is TGTGCCAGCTCACCATCTACGGGTTATGGCTACACCTTC. This translates into CASSPSTGYGYTF.